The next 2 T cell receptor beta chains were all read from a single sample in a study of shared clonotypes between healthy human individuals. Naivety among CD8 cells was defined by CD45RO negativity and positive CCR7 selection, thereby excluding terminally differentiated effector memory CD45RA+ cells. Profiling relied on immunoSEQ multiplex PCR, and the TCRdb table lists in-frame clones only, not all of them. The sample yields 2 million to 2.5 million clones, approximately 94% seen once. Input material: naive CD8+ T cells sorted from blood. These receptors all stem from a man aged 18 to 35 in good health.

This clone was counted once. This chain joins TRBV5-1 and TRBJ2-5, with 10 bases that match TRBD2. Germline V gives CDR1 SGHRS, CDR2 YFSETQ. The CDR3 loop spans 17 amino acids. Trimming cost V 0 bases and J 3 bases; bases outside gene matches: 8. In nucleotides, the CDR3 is TGCGCCAGCAGCTTGGTGGAGCGGGAGGGACCCGAAGAGACCCAGTACTTC. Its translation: CASSLVEREGPEETQYF.

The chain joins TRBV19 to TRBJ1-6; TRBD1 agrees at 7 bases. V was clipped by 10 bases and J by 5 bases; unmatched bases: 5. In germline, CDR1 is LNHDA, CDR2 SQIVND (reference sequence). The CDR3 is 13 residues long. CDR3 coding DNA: TGTGCCATTTCGGGACAGCATAATTCACCCCTCCACTTT. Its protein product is CAISGQHNSPLHF.